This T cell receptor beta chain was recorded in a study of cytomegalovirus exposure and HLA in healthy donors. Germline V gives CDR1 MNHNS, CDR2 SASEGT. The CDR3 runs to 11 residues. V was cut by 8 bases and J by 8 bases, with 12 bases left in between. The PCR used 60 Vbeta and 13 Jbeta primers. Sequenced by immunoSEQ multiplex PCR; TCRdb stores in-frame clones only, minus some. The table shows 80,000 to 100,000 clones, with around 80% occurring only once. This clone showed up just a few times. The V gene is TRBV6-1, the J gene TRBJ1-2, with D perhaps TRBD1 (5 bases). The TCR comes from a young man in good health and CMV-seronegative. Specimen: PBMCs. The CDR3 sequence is CASPSGGGYTF. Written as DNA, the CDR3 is TGTGCCAGCCCGAGTGGGGGGGGCTACACCTTC.